This entry is about one TCR beta chain. This sample is part of a study of blood T cell repertoires in COVID-19. Study details: Spain, Italy and the United States supplied samples that represented acute and convalescent COVID-19. PBMCs, B-cell-depleted T cells, or T cells provided the cDNA or gDNA that made up the material.

Per the study methods: Nucleated cell counts were estimated from reference gene primer amplification. TCRdb keeps only in-frame clones here, not all; method: immunoSEQ multiplex PCR. V and J calls and clone size follow that table, whereas D and trimming were derived from the DNA. Here the sample spans around 20,000 clones, around 70% being singletons. The clonotype was recovered from a human donor in a cohort sampled during active or convalescent COVID-19. Sequenced material: peripheral blood.

The CDR3 sequence is CASSLSGLAGGSYNEQFF. CDR3 coding DNA: TGCGCCAGCAGCTTGTCTGGACTAGCGGGGGGTTCCTACAATGAGCAGTTCTTC. The chain recombines TRBV5-1 with TRBJ2-1, with 14 bases lining up with TRBD2. The CDR3 contains 18 residues. Germline CDR1 reads SGHRS; CDR2 reads YFSETQ. The V gene end was trimmed by 1 base and the J gene end by 1 base; junction bases not matched to a gene: 4.